The rows below give T cell receptor beta chains drawn from one sample of a study of OX40 agonist ivuxolimab in advanced cancers. The table came from immunoSEQ multiplex PCR; TCRdb's copy has only in-frame clones and leaves some out. The table includes roughly 66,000 clones, around 86% detected once. The source material was CD4+ or CD8+ T cells sorted from blood, sampled in a trial of the OX40 agonist ivuxolimab. These receptor sequences come from an adult with an advanced solid tumor such as melanoma, head and neck, liver or kidney cancer. The CDR3 runs from the conserved cysteine through the conserved F or W. D genes are given only for firm matches. Expanded clones get a size class; other rows say once, few or many, or leave the size out.

J,size,V,D,CDR3,DNA
TRBJ2-5,NA,TRBV14,NA,CASSPPSKTQYF,TGTGCCAGCAGCCCTCCTTCGAAGACCCAGTACTTC
TRBJ2-4,NA,TRBV12-5,NA,CASGLAHAIQYF,TGTGCTAGTGGTTTGGCCCATGCCATTCAGTACTTC
TRBJ2-1,NA,TRBV7-9,NA,CASSKGVMSYNEQFF,TGTGCCAGCAGCAAGGGAGTTATGTCCTACAATGAGCAGTTCTTC
TRBJ1-2,NA,TRBV18,NA,CASSETLISGTDYGYTF,TGTGCCAGCTCAGAAACCCTGATCTCGGGAACGGACTATGGCTACACCTTC
TRBJ1-2,NA,TRBV7-2,NA,CASSQDPGYTF,TGTGCCAGCAGCCAAGACCCTGGCTACACCTTC
TRBJ2-1,NA,TRBV14,NA,CASSQDAYPGYNEQFF,TGTGCCAGCAGCCAAGATGCATATCCTGGCTACAATGAGCAGTTCTTC
TRBJ2-2,NA,TRBV14,TRBD2,CASSQTRLAGAAGELFF,TGTGCCAGCAGCCAAACCCGACTAGCGGGGGCGGCCGGGGAGCTGTTTTTT
TRBJ2-3,NA,TRBV6-1,NA,CASSLFSTNTDTQYF,TGTGCCAGCAGCCTCTTTAGCACGAACACAGATACGCAGTATTTT
TRBJ1-2,once,TRBV6-6,NA,CASSYSRDYKNGYTF,TGTGCCAGCAGTTACTCGAGGGACTATAAGAATGGCTACACCTTC
TRBJ2-7,NA,TRBV28,TRBD1,CASSSGQGSYEQYF,TGTGCCAGCAGTTCGGGACAGGGTTCCTACGAGCAGTACTTC
TRBJ1-2,NA,TRBV11-2,NA,CASSPGGNYGYTF,TGTGCCAGCAGCCCCGGGGGGAACTATGGCTACACCTTC
TRBJ1-1,NA,TRBV19,NA,CASSQGGTEAFF,TGTGCCAGTAGCCAAGGAGGCACTGAAGCTTTCTTT
TRBJ2-7,NA,TRBV29-1,NA,CSAGDTATYEQYF,TGCAGCGCAGGGGACACCGCTACCTACGAGCAGTACTTC
TRBJ2-7,once,TRBV6-5,NA,CASSLPSGSSYEQYF,TGTGCCAGCAGTTTGCCGTCAGGGAGCTCCTACGAGCAGTACTTC
TRBJ2-1,NA,TRBV11-2,TRBD2,CASSSSTGLAGGSYNEQFF,TGTGCCAGCAGCTCTAGTACTGGACTAGCGGGAGGCTCCTACAATGAGCAGTTCTTC
TRBJ2-7,NA,TRBV7-2,NA,CASSPTGGREQYF,TGTGCCAGCAGCCCAACCGGCGGTCGCGAGCAGTACTTC
TRBJ2-7,NA,TRBV15,TRBD2,CATSRDQGLAGVTYEQYF,TGTGCCACCAGCAGAGATCAGGGACTAGCGGGAGTGACCTACGAGCAGTACTTC
TRBJ2-7,NA,TRBV6-1,TRBD1,CASSRSGTGWYEQYF,TGTGCCAGCAGTCGATCCGGGACAGGGTGGTACGAGCAGTACTTC
TRBJ2-5,NA,TRBV30,NA,CAWSTGFETQYF,TGTGCCTGGTCCACAGGGTTCGAGACCCAGTACTTC
TRBJ2-5,NA,TRBV7-9,NA,CASSPGGLETQYF,TGTGCCAGCAGCCCCGGGGGTTTGGAGACCCAGTACTTC
TRBJ1-1,NA,TRBV5-6,TRBD1,CASSFDRDTEAFF,TGTGCCAGCAGCTTCGACAGGGACACTGAAGCTTTCTTT
TRBJ2-5,NA,TRBV5-1,NA,CASSLSQGWTQETQYF,TGCGCCAGCAGCTTGTCTCAGGGATGGACCCAAGAGACCCAGTACTTC